This TCR beta chain was sequenced during a study of regulatory T cells in long-lasting Graves disease. Whole-study findings and limits: There were preferences for TRBV28, TRBJ1-2 and TRBJ2-5 in persistent disease.

CDR3 length equals 15 residues. CDR1 is SGHVS, CDR2 FNYEAQ, per germline. Unmatched junction bases numbered 6, after V lost 4 bases and J lost 6 bases. This clonotype occurred many times. The antigen is not known. Time point meaning: newly diagnosed GD, antithyroid drugs for less than 3 months. PBMC-derived RNA was used for the TCR library. With iRepertoire HTBI primers and Arm-PCR of CDR3 regions, TCR beta libraries were built. MiXCR, run by TCRdb on the multiplex PCR reads, gives a single entry per CDR3 protein. The sample has some 500,000 distinct CDR3 sequences, 15% to 20% seen once. These sequences were also reported in another study, on T cells in Graves' hyperthyroidism and ophthalmopathy.

The source material was peripheral blood mononuclear cells (PBMCs), sampled at new diagnosis, from a patient treated with antithyroid drugs. The receptor was isolated from a woman aged 35-60 years with Graves disease. The chain has TRBV7-6 and TRBJ2-1, with TRBD1 matching 10 bases. The CDR3 coding sequence is TGTGCCAGCAGCTACCGGGACAGGGGAATCAATGAGCAGTTCTTC. It translates to CASSYRDRGINEQFF.